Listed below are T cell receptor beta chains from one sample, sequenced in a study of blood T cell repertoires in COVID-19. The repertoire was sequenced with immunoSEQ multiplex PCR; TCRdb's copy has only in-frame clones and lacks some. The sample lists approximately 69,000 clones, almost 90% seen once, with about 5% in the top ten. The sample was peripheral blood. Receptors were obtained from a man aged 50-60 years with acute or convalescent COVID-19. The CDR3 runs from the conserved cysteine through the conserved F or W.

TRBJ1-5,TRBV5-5,CASNADSGQGQPQHF
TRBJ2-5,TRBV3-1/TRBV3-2,CASSPQGETQYF
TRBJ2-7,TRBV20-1,CSARAGYEQYF
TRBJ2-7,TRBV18,CASSPRQESYEQYF
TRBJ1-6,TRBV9,CASSVQDRNNSPLHF
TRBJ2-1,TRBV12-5,CASGLGASIHNEQFF
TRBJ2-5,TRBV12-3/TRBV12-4,CASSISRLETQYF
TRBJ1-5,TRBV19,CASSGRDIFNQPQHF
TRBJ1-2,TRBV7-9,CASSIGGIYGYTF
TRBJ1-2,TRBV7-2,CASSLQGSYGYTF
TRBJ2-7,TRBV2,CASSERSGGRNYEQYF
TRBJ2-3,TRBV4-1,CASSQEGFNTDTQYF
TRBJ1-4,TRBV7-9,CASSSQTGGTNEKLFF
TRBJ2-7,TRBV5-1,CASSLGQGVFFYEQYF
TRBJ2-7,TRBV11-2,CASSPYDGRAGYEQYF
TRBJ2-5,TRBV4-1,CASSEERETQYF
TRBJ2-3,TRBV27,CASSPAGLYGTQYF
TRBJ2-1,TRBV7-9,CASSPYYGQGNNEQFF
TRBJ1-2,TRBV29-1,CSVETGAYGYTF
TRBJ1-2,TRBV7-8,CASSLATGGVYGYTF
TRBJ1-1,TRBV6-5,CASSWDRGRGTEAFF
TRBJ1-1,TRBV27,CASSRIGQPNTEAFF
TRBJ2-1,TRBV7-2,CASSTRSSYNEQFF
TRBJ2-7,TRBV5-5,CASSWGLAEQYF
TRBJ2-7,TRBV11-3,CASSLAQGLAYEQYF
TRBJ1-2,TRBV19,CASSIDEGGYGYTF
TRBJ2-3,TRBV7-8,CASSLRLAGEGFSTDTQYF
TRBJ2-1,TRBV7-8,CASSFVGRDPNEQFF
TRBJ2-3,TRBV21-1,CASSKALRLAGADTQYF
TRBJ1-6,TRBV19,CASSTDTVLNSPLHF
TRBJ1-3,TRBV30,CAWSDYMGQGGNTIYF
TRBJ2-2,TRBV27,CASSFQSSGSGELFF
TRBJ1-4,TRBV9,CASSDGGAGEKLFF
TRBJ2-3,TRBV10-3,CAISADRAGETDTQYF
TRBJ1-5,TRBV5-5,CASSLGTGNNQPQHF
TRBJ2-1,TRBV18,CASSRDFSGSYNEQFF
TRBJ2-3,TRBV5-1,CASSSGQGRTDTQYF
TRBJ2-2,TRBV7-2,CASSHLRGNTGELFF
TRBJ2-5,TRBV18,CASSPYGRETQYF
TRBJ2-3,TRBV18,CASSLAGVVTDTQYF
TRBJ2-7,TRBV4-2,CASSQDRRGRSYEQYF
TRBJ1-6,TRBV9,CASSPDSSYNSPLHF
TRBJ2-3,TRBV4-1,CASSQPERGETDTQYF
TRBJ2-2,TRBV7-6,CASSFRGTGELFF
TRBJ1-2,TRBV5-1,CASSFSSRGYTF
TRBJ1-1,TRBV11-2,CASGLAGTEAFF
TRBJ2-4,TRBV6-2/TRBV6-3,CASSYPGLAAKNIQYF
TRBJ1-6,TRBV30,CAWSVGWGGNSPLHF
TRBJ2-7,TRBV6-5,CASSRDISYEQYF
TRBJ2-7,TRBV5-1,CASSWDRYEQYF
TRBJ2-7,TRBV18,CASSPQRALTLSNEQYF
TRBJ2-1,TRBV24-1,CATSDSAGGSYNEQFF
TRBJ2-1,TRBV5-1,CASSLALAAEQFF
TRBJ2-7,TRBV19,CASSIDGAGGVYEQYF
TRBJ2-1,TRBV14,CASSQDRRTSGTTYNEQFF
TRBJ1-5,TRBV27,CATLTNSNQPQHF
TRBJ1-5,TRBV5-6,CASSLDRGGAGQPQHF
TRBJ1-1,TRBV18,CASSPPRSMNTEAFF
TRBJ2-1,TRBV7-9,CASSLKGALAGTYNEQFF
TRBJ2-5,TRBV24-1,CATSDHRQGGGETQYF